These T cell receptor beta chains were read from a single sample in a study of blood T cell repertoires in COVID-19. Clones were read by immunoSEQ multiplex PCR, and TCRdb kept only the in-frame ones, dropping some. The sample shows about 92,000 clones, over 60% of them seen only once. The sequenced sample was peripheral blood. Receptors were obtained from a man aged 45 to 65 who had recovered from COVID-19. Each CDR3 is given with its conserved first and last residue. Each record gives: D gene, J gene, CDR3 length, V gene, CDR3 protein. A D gene is named only where the DNA matches it firmly.

>TRBD2|TRBJ2-5|15|TRBV9
CASSIRTSGVETQYF
>TRBD1|TRBJ1-1|13|TRBV7-9
CASSLGTGLTAFF
>TRBD1|TRBJ2-6|19|TRBV30
CAWSPKAGQGATGANVLTF
>TRBD1|TRBJ2-7|14|TRBV5-1
CASRTPGGAYEQYF
>TRBD1|TRBJ2-6|19|TRBV5-1
CASSLKGQGALTGANVLTF
>-|TRBJ2-3|11|TRBV10-3
CAISATDTQYF
>TRBD2|TRBJ2-3|19|TRBV5-1
CASSLNRLAGQASADTQYF
>TRBD2|TRBJ2-7|16|TRBV9
CASSVASGGSFSEQYF
>-|TRBJ2-1|13|TRBV6-4
CASIDPHSHEQFF
>-|TRBJ2-7|14|TRBV18
CASSPRAEVYEQYF
>-|TRBJ2-3|15|TRBV5-5
CASSLHIGGTDTQYF
>TRBD1|TRBJ2-1|14|TRBV27
CASSQRDRRNEQFF
>-|TRBJ2-7|15|TRBV14
CASSHPNLGSYEQYF
>-|TRBJ1-1|15|TRBV6-5
CASNRYQAATTEAFF